These 11 T cell receptor beta chains were all obtained from the same sample, sequenced in a study of blood T cell repertoires in COVID-19. Produced via immunoSEQ multiplex PCR; TCRdb's table is partial and in-frame only. The repertoire includes about 250,000 clones, around 84% of them detected once, and 5% to 7.5% sits in the top ten. Sequencing was carried out using PBMCs or T cells enriched from blood (not recorded which). The receptors stem from a woman between 45 and 65 years old who had been exposed to COVID-19.

The chain employs TRBV28 and TRBJ1-5, with D possibly being TRBD1 (6 bases). The CDR3 runs 15 residues. V was trimmed by 5 bases and J by 6 bases, leaving 17 bases between them. Germline values: CDR1 MDHEN, CDR2 SYDVKM. CDR3 amino acids: CASSATGLRSQPQHF. The CDR3 bases are TGTGCCAGCAGTGCCACAGGGTTAAGAAGTCAGCCCCAGCATTTT.

This clone has only one observation. The V and J genes are TRBV6-2 or TRBV6-3 and TRBJ1-2; possible D gene TRBD1, 6 bases. This CDR3 has 14 amino acids. V gave up 5 bases and J gave up 4 bases, with 14 bases separating them. Germline CDR1 is MNHEY and CDR2 is SVGEGT. CDR3 sequence reads: CASSPDSSIYGYTF. In DNA form, the CDR3 reads TGTGCCAGCAGTCCGGACAGTTCTATCTATGGCTACACCTTC.

The chain recombines TRBV11-2 with TRBJ1-3; 7 bases line up with TRBD1. The CDR3 is 14 residues long. CDR1 SGHAT and CDR2 FQNNGV come from the germline V gene. V lost 5 bases to trimming and J lost 4 bases; unmatched junction nucleotides: 5. The DNA for the CDR3 is TGTGCCAGCAGCCGATCGGGACAGGGAAACACCATATATTTT. It is translated as CASSRSGQGNTIYF.

The gene calls are TRBV30 and TRBJ1-3; D call uncertain. The ends were cut back, 5 bases at V and 0 bases at J, with 8 bases in the middle. The CDR3 spans 13 residues. Germline CDR1 GTSNPN, CDR2 SVGIG (reference sequence). Here the CDR3 reads CAWDTASGNTIYF. In DNA, the CDR3 is TGTGCCTGGGACACCGCCTCTGGAAACACCATATATTTT.

CDR3 protein: CAWSVGQGGYGYTF. The CDR3 DNA is TGTGCCTGGAGTGTAGGTCAGGGAGGTTATGGCTACACCTTC. The rearrangement joins TRBV30 to TRBJ1-2; weak D call: TRBD1 (5 bases). There are 14 residues in the CDR3. Germline V gives CDR1 GTSNPN, CDR2 SVGIG (reference sequence). Trimming removed 0 bases from V and 5 bases from J, with 13 bases in between.

The rearrangement uses TRBV4-2 and TRBJ2-3; 8 bases are a match to TRBD2. The CDR3 is 18 residues long. Germline values: CDR1 LGHNA, CDR2 YNFKEQ. Germline trimming cut 1 base from V and 5 bases from J; bases unmatched to any gene: 14. The CDR3 loop is CASSQGDLGPSGRDTQYF. CDR3 DNA sequence: TGTGCCAGCAGCCAAGGGGATTTGGGGCCTAGCGGGCGAGATACGCAGTATTTT.

Worth noting for this clone: Other DNA sequences in this sample translate to the same CDR3. The rearrangement joins TRBV28 to TRBJ1-1, with D hard to call. From germline, CDR1 is MDHEN and CDR2 SYDVKM. There are 13 residues in the CDR3. The germline V and J ends were trimmed by 3 bases and 1 base, with 6 bases remaining between them. Written as DNA, the CDR3 is TGTGCCAGCAGTTTTCGAGGGAACACTGAAGCTTTCTTT. The encoded protein is CASSFRGNTEAFF.

V usage is TRBV7-3 and J usage is TRBJ2-3, with D maybe TRBD1 (5 bases). The CDR3 runs to 13 residues. V lost 5 bases and J lost 4, with 10 bases in between. CDR1 is SGHTA and CDR2 is FQGTGA in the germline V gene. The CDR3 spells CASSRSGSDTQYF. The CDR3 bases are TGTGCCAGCAGCCGATCAGGGTCAGATACGCAGTATTTT.

This sequence joins TRBV7-6 and TRBJ2-2; D is undetermined. Germline V gene data show CDR1 as SGHVS and CDR2 as FNYEAQ. The CDR3 totals 13 residues. Trimming removed 1 base at V and 5 bases at J, with 5 bases between. This CDR3 is CASSLVRTGELFF. CDR3 sequence (DNA): TGTGCCAGCAGCTTAGTCCGGACCGGGGAGCTGTTTTTT.

The table lists this clone with a few counts. The genes are TRBV10-1 and TRBJ2-1; D is uncertain. The CDR3 loop spans 11 amino acids. The germline gives CDR1 WNHNN, CDR2 SYGVQD (reference sequence). V gave up 6 bases and J gave up 7 bases, with 7 bases separating them. For the CDR3, the DNA is TGCGCCAGCAGCAACCTAAATGAGCAGTTCTTC. It yields the protein CASSNLNEQFF.

The chain uses TRBV3-1 (or the pseudogene TRBV3-2) and TRBJ2-1, with 7 bases aligning to TRBD1. The CDR3 sequence is 14 residues long. CDR1 is LGHDT, CDR2 YNNKEL, per germline (reference sequence). Unmatched junction bases numbered 3, after V lost 0 bases and J lost 7 bases. CDR3 DNA: TGTGCCAGCAGCCAAGATCTGGGACAGAATGAGCAGTTCTTC. Protein: CASSQDLGQNEQFF.